The present T cell receptor (beta chain) was sequenced within a study of tumor-infiltrating lymphocytes in primary liver carcinoma. Study-wide context: The yield of productive TCRbeta reads per sample was roughly 3.65 to 7.5 million and was similar across tissue types. Study results and caveats: The study used bulk unsorted samples and so did not compare CD4+ and CD8+ repertoires.

TCR beta cDNA was reverse-transcribed from around 0.55 ug of total RNA. The reaction used a constant-region primer and ProtoScript II reverse transcriptase. Three rounds of nested multiplex PCR with slightly modified ARM-PCR produced TCR beta libraries. A C-beta reverse primer and TRBV1-TRBV30 forward primers served in each of the first two PCR rounds, at approximately 10 cycles apiece. From the multiplex PCR reads, TCRdb called clonotypes with MiXCR, one entry per CDR3 protein. The sample includes a few hundred thousand distinct CDR3 sequences, roughly three fifths seen only once; the top ten take around 15%. Germline DNA was extracted alongside blood RNA, which was obtained from unsorted whole blood. Note on this clonotype: Antigen: not known. A read error may account for a junction end that differs from germline.

This CDR3 contains 14 residues. The germline V gene has CDR1 SGHAT and CDR2 FQNNGV. The gene calls are TRBV11-2 and TRBJ2-7; no clear D gene. The sequencing input was peripheral blood. The clonotype was recovered from a woman aged 25 to 39 with primary liver carcinoma and hepatitis B virus infection. The CDR3 DNA follows: TGTGCCGGCAGCTTAAACTCTTGGGATGGGGAGCAGTACTTC. Translation: CAGSLNSWDGEQYF.